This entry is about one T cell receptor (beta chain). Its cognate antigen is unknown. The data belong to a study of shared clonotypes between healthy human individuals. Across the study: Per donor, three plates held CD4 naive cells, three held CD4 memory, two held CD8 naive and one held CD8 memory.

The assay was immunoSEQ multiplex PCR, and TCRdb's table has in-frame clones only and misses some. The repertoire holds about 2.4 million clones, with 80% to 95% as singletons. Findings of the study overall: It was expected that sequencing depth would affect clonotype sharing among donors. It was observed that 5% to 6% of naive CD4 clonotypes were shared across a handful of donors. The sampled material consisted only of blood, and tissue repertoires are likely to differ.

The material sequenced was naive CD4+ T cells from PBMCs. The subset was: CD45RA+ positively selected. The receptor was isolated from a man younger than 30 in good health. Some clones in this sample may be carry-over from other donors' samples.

CDR3 DNA: TGTGCCAGCAGTCCTGCTAGCCCCTATGGCTACACCTTC. It translates to CASSPASPYGYTF. This rearrangement joins TRBV28 to TRBJ1-2; D ambiguous. Trimming stripped 5 bases from V and 4 bases from J, with 11 bases between. CDR1 is MDHEN, CDR2 SYDVKM, per germline. The CDR3 length is 13 residues.